Included here is one TCR beta chain sequence, with context. The source of the sample is a study of blood T cell repertoires in COVID-19. About the study: Collection of acute and convalescent COVID-19 samples took place in the United States, Italy and Spain.

CDR1 is SNHLY, CDR2 FYNNEI, per germline. Trimming took 4 bases from V and 0 from J; bases not matched to a gene: 0. The CDR3 sequence is 14 residues long. Adults between roughly 18 and 89 years of age took part from under 30 US areas. Researchers sorted participants into cohorts using their self-reported clinical history. Profiled with immunoSEQ multiplex PCR; TCRdb holds only in-frame clones, not every one. This sample has 150,000 to 200,000 clones, with 75% to 85% found just once. The sample comprised PBMCs or T cells enriched from blood (not recorded which). This TCR derives from a middle-aged man who had recovered from COVID-19. This chain links TRBV2 with TRBJ1-5; TRBD1 aligns across 7 bases. The CDR3 DNA reads as TGTGCCAGCAGTGGACAGGGTAGCAATCAGCCCCAGCATTTT. Translation: CASSGQGSNQPQHF.